The rows below give T cell receptor beta chains drawn from one sample of a study of T cells in narcolepsy. Only in-frame clones appear in the TCRdb table, and some are missing; sequencing was by immunoSEQ multiplex PCR. The sample includes 25,000 to 30,000 clones, 81% seen only once; the top ten take 1% to 1.4%. Material for sequencing was memory (CD45RA-) CD4+ T cells from blood. These receptors all come from a human donor in good health. CDR3s include the opening cysteine and the closing phenylalanine or tryptophan. The order of the fields is V gene, J gene, CDR3 protein.

V gene: TRBV19; J gene: TRBJ1-5; CDR3 protein: CASTPSGYSNQPQHF
V gene: TRBV5-1; J gene: TRBJ2-7; CDR3 protein: CASSLESPSYEQYF
V gene: TRBV7-9; J gene: TRBJ1-2; CDR3 protein: CASSFSRDYGYTF
V gene: TRBV6-5; J gene: TRBJ2-7; CDR3 protein: CASSYSRREGYEQYF
V gene: TRBV6-1; J gene: TRBJ1-1; CDR3 protein: CASSEALRLRRFYLDTEAFF
V gene: TRBV5-1; J gene: TRBJ2-3; CDR3 protein: CASTHRGDNSADTQYF
V gene: TRBV6-6; J gene: TRBJ2-7; CDR3 protein: CASSYSSLGSYEQYF
V gene: TRBV5-1; J gene: TRBJ1-2; CDR3 protein: CASSPTGIYGYTF
V gene: TRBV7-3; J gene: TRBJ2-5; CDR3 protein: CASSPASGVETQYF
V gene: TRBV2; J gene: TRBJ2-7; CDR3 protein: CASSQVAGKPPF
V gene: TRBV28; J gene: TRBJ1-1; CDR3 protein: CASSPHPSRDTEAFF
V gene: TRBV27; J gene: TRBJ1-6; CDR3 protein: CASRRQGARSLLHF
V gene: TRBV9; J gene: TRBJ1-4; CDR3 protein: CASSIAGTGGEKLFF
V gene: TRBV29-1; J gene: TRBJ2-1; CDR3 protein: CSVGPDNEQFF
V gene: TRBV5-1; J gene: TRBJ2-5; CDR3 protein: CASSLTGAEETQYF
V gene: TRBV15; J gene: TRBJ2-4; CDR3 protein: CATSSRGGATKNIQYF
V gene: TRBV29-1; J gene: TRBJ2-2; CDR3 protein: CSVEVFNTGELFF
V gene: TRBV29-1; J gene: TRBJ2-7; CDR3 protein: CSVRGNFLYEQYF
V gene: TRBV11-2; J gene: TRBJ1-1; CDR3 protein: CASSLSAVEVTEAFF
V gene: TRBV7-2; J gene: TRBJ1-2; CDR3 protein: CASSLVTGRGYTF
V gene: TRBV19; J gene: TRBJ1-2; CDR3 protein: CASSIGTGVQTSGYTF
V gene: TRBV28; J gene: TRBJ1-2; CDR3 protein: CASRAGTGPNYGYTF
V gene: TRBV4-2; J gene: TRBJ2-3; CDR3 protein: CASIHRWPKRGGSTDTQYF
V gene: TRBV28; J gene: TRBJ1-5; CDR3 protein: CASREGLWQPQHF
V gene: TRBV11-1; J gene: TRBJ2-3; CDR3 protein: CASSLGTGTSVPTDTQYF
V gene: TRBV5-8; J gene: TRBJ2-5; CDR3 protein: CASSIGYLEETQYF
V gene: TRBV14; J gene: TRBJ2-2; CDR3 protein: CASSQAVNTGELFF
V gene: TRBV7-9; J gene: TRBJ1-5; CDR3 protein: CASSQVWDIDQPQHF
V gene: TRBV5-3; J gene: TRBJ2-1; CDR3 protein: CARSLGLYNEQFF
V gene: TRBV2; J gene: TRBJ1-2; CDR3 protein: CASSDRATNYGYTF
V gene: TRBV5-5; J gene: TRBJ1-2; CDR3 protein: CASSLLTGLPDGYTF
V gene: TRBV27; J gene: TRBJ2-1; CDR3 protein: CASKVRGSYNEQFF
V gene: TRBV4-2; J gene: TRBJ1-2; CDR3 protein: CASSQDMSAPNYGYTF
V gene: TRBV2; J gene: TRBJ2-7; CDR3 protein: CASKEVGQGFEQYF
V gene: TRBV6-5; J gene: TRBJ2-3; CDR3 protein: CASNQLSTDTQYF
V gene: TRBV11-2; J gene: TRBJ1-2; CDR3 protein: CASSLDGGGLNYGYTF
V gene: TRBV19; J gene: TRBJ1-6; CDR3 protein: CASSARDINSPLHF
V gene: TRBV7-6; J gene: TRBJ2-6; CDR3 protein: CASSLNSGANVLTF
V gene: TRBV6-1; J gene: TRBJ2-3; CDR3 protein: CASGTSGNTDTQYF
V gene: TRBV18; J gene: TRBJ2-1; CDR3 protein: CASSPGGGANEQFF
V gene: TRBV6-5; J gene: TRBJ1-1; CDR3 protein: CASSLLIPGAEAFF
V gene: TRBV9; J gene: TRBJ2-7; CDR3 protein: CASSRGGGGPYEQYF